This T cell receptor (beta chain) was recorded in a study of blood T cell repertoires in COVID-19. Profiled with immunoSEQ multiplex PCR; TCRdb holds only in-frame clones, not every one. The repertoire holds about 480,000 clones, with around 87% as singletons. Per the germline V gene, CDR1 is SGDLS and CDR2 is YYNGEE. CDR3 length: 14 amino acids. V lost 1 base and J lost 11; bases outside the gene matches: 8. Sequencing was performed on PBMCs or T cells enriched from blood (not recorded which). This sequence was found in a woman aged 40-49 years who had recovered from COVID-19. This sequence joins TRBV9 and TRBJ2-2; 7 bases align to TRBD2. CDR3 DNA sequence: TGTGCCAGCAGCGTAATCGGCGGGAGTGGTGAGCTGTTTTTT. Translating gives CASSVIGGSGELFF. Full variable domain (rest looked up from reference TRBV9 and TRBJ2-2): DSGVTQTPKHLITATGQRVTLRCSPRSGDLSVYWYQQSLDQGLQFLIQYYNGEERAKGNILERFSAQQFPDLHSELNLSSLELGDSALYFCASSVIGGSGELFFGEGSRLTVL.